The clone carrying this T cell receptor beta chain appeared a few times. The length of the CDR3 is 15 residues. Germline V gene sequence: CDR1 SQVTM, CDR2 ANQGSEA. V was trimmed by 4 bases and J by 2 bases, leaving 14 bases between them. The entry originates in a study of blood T cell repertoires in COVID-19. The wider study: COVID-19 samples from acute and convalescent phases originated in the United States, Italy and Spain. PBMCs, B-cell-depleted T cells, or T cells provided the cDNA or gDNA that made up the material.

Data came from immunoSEQ multiplex PCR; TCRdb stores just in-frame clones and leaves some out. This table has 150,000 to 200,000 clones, just under 95% appearing once. The receptor's source is a woman between 45 and 65 years old with acute or convalescent COVID-19. The sample consisted of peripheral blood. The chain is built from TRBV29-1 and TRBJ1-4; a weak D match, TRBD1 (5 bases). CDR3 sequence: CSVVYGGTTNEKLFF. Written as DNA, the CDR3 is TGCAGCGTTGTTTACGGGGGGACGACTAATGAAAAACTGTTTTTT.